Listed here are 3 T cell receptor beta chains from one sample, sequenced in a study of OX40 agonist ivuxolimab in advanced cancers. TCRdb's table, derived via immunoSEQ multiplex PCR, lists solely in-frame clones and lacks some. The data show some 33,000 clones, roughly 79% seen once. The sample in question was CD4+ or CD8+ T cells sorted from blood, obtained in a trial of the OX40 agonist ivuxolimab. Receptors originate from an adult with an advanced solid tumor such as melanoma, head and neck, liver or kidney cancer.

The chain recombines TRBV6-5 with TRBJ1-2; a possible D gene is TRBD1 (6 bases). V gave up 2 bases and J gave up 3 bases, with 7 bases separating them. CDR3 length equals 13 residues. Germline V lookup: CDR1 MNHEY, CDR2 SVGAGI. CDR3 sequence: CASSYGGYYGYTF. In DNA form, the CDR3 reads TGTGCCAGCAGTTACGGGGGCTACTATGGCTACACCTTC.

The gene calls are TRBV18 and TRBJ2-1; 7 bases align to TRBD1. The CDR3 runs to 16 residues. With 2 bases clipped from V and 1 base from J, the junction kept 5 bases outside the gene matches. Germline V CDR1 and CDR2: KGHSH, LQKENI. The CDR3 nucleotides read TGTGCCAGCTCACCATTTAGACAGGGATCCTACAATGAGCAGTTCTTC. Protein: CASSPFRQGSYNEQFF. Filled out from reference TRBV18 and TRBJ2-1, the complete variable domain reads NAGVMQNPRHLVRRRGQEARLRCSPMKGHSHVYWYRQLPEEGLKFMVYLQKENIIDESGMPKERFSAEFPKEGPSILRIQQVVRGDSAAYFCASSPFRQGSYNEQFFGPGTRLTVL.

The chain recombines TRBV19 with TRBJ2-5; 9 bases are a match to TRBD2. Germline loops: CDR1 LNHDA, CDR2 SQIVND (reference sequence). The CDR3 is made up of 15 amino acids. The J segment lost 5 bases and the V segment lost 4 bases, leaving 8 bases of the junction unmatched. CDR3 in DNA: TGTGCCAGTAGTAAAGGCGGGGGGGCCGAGGAGACCCAGTACTTC. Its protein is CASSKGGGAEETQYF.